This TCR beta chain derives from a study of cytomegalovirus exposure and HLA in healthy donors. PCR primers comprised 60 Vbeta and 13 Jbeta primers. Sequencing was performed with immunoSEQ multiplex PCR; in TCRdb, only in-frame clones are kept and a portion is missing. In the table there are more than 65,000 clones, around 76% of which are singletons. The V and J ends lost 4 bases and 1 base, in that order; junction bases with no gene match: 6. Per germline, CDR1 MNHNY and CDR2 SVGAGI (reference sequence). This CDR3 contains 16 residues. This sequence joins TRBV6-6 and TRBJ2-2; 7 bases agree with TRBD2. The clonotype comes from a woman in her fifties or sixties in good health and CMV-seropositive. Material: PBMCs. The CDR3: CASSLKSGMNTGELFF. The CDR3 coding sequence is TGTGCCAGCAGTTTAAAAAGCGGGATGAACACCGGGGAGCTGTTTTTT.